Listed here are 28 T cell receptor beta chains from one sample, sequenced in a study of human T cells and chemical hapten exposure (dated by TCRdb to about 2021). The intended sense of this specimen's time point label: pre-sensitization, week 0. The treatment or condition label for this specimen denotes: therapeutic diphenylcyclopropenone sensitization with weekly scalp DPC. Library preparation used RACE. The sequencing machine was a NextSeq 500. Using fastp at Q25 and MiXCR, TCRdb reprocessed the public reads and kept productive beta chains. Each record represents a unique CDR3 protein, reported with the most common genes and DNA among its rows. For this sample the table gives 300,000 to 450,000 distinct CDR3 sequences, of which roughly 5% were detected only once. Jointly, the top ten make up 2.5% to 3% of the sample. The sequenced sample was whole blood, obtained in connection with sensitization to the hapten diphenylcyclopropenone (DPC). These receptors were taken from a woman between 50 and 59 years old with alopecia areata. Some clones in this sample may be carry-over from other donors' samples.

This clonotype has at least ten counts. This chain links TRBV5-1 with TRBJ2-3; 7 bases fit TRBD1. The CDR3 has 15 amino acids. The V segment lost 0 bases and the J segment 6 bases; nucleotides outside the gene matches: 7. Germline-derived CDR1 and CDR2 are SGHRS and YFSETQ. The CDR3 DNA follows: TGCGCCAGCAGCTTGGAGACAGGGAGATCGGATACGCAGTATTTT. It specifies CASSLETGRSDTQYF.

The chain recombines TRBV6-6 with TRBJ2-7; TRBD1 matches 9 bases. Germline CDR1 reads MNHNY; CDR2 reads SVGAGI (reference sequence). This CDR3 has 16 amino acids. Losses at the gene ends were 6 bases for V and 2 bases for J; bases not matched to a gene: 11. In DNA, the CDR3 is TGTGCCAGCAGGCGACCGCCGGGACAGGGCGCCTACGAGCAGTACTTC. The encoded protein is CASRRPPGQGAYEQYF.

This clonotype was seen a few times. This chain uses TRBV7-2 with TRBJ2-2; 9 nucleotides align to TRBD1. With 6 bases clipped from V and 3 bases from J, the junction kept 2 bases outside the gene matches. CDR3 length: 14 amino acids. Germline V gives CDR1 SGHTA, CDR2 FQGNSA. The CDR3 coding sequence is TGTGCCAGCAGGGGGGACAGGGACACCGGGGAGCTGTTTTTT. As protein: CASRGDRDTGELFF. Full variable domain (missing parts from reference TRBV7-2 and TRBJ2-2): GAGVSQSPSNKVTEKGKDVELRCDPISGHTALYWYRQSLGQGLEFLIYFQGNSAPDKSGLPSDRFSAERTGGSVSTLTIQRTQQEDSAVYLCASRGDRDTGELFFGEGSRLTVL.

This clonotype was seen repeatedly, ten times or more. The CDR3 coding sequence is TGCAGTGCCCCCCGGCTAGCGGGGGGAGATACGCAGTATTTT. The encoded protein is CSAPRLAGGDTQYF. The chain combines TRBV20-1 with TRBJ2-3, with 11 nucleotides matching TRBD2. From germline, CDR1 is DFQATT and CDR2 SNEGSKA (reference sequence). The trim removed 6 bases at V and 5 bases at J, leaving 7 bases unmatched. The CDR3 totals 14 residues.

This clonotype has just a few counts. The V call is TRBV7-8, the J call TRBJ2-5, with 8 bases that match TRBD1. Per germline, CDR1 SGHVS and CDR2 FQNEAQ. This CDR3 is built from 14 residues. The J segment lost 1 base and the V segment lost 7 bases, leaving 5 bases of the junction unmatched. The CDR3 loop reads CASTQGAVQETQYF. Written as DNA, the CDR3 is TGTGCCAGCACCCAGGGGGCGGTCCAAGAGACCCAGTACTTC.

This clonotype was recorded at least ten times. This rearrangement joins TRBV27 to TRBJ2-1, with D unclear. The CDR3 has 15 amino acids. Trimming shortened V by 4 bases and J by 14 bases, and 24 bases separated the two germline ends. Germline CDR1 and CDR2: MNHEY and SMNVEV (reference sequence). The CDR3 DNA sequence: TGTGCCAGCAGTTCTTCCCAAACCCCCGAGTCATGGGAGTTCTTC. This encodes CASSSSQTPESWEFF.

This chain links TRBV12-3 or TRBV12-4 with TRBJ2-3; unclear D gene. V was trimmed by 4 bases and J by 5 bases, leaving 10 bases between them. The CDR3 runs to 13 residues. CDR3 bases: TGTGCCAGCAGTTGGGATTCAGGAGATACGCAGTATTTT. Its protein is CASSWDSGDTQYF.

This clonotype has a count of ten or more. CDR3 region: CSVDRGYGTGELFF. For the CDR3, the DNA is TGCAGCGTTGACAGGGGCTATGGCACCGGGGAGCTGTTTTTT. The J gene is TRBJ2-2, the V gene TRBV29-1, with D tentatively TRBD1 (6 bases). Trimming took 3 bases from V and 4 from J, leaving 12 bases between them. This CDR3 has 14 residues. Germline V gives CDR1 SQVTM, CDR2 ANQGSEA.

The rearrangement links TRBV20-1 to TRBJ1-2; D remains ambiguous. V lost 3 bases and J 4 bases, leaving 15 bases between the germline ends. The CDR3 length is 14 residues. The V gene's germline CDR1 is DFQATT and CDR2 SNEGSKA (reference sequence). CDR3 nucleotide sequence: TGCAGTGCTAGGATAGGGCAGGAGATCTATGGCTACACCTTC. It encodes CSARIGQEIYGYTF.

This sequence joins TRBV24-1 and TRBJ2-1; possible D gene TRBD2, 5 bases. The CDR3 is made up of 13 amino acids. The germline V gene encodes CDR1 KGHDR and CDR2 SFDVKD. With 4 bases removed from V and 3 bases from J, the gap between germline ends came to 6 bases. CDR3 DNA: TGTGCCACCAGTGAAGCGGTCTACAATGAGCAGTTCTTC. The encoded protein is CATSEAVYNEQFF.

This clonotype came up many times. The chain employs TRBV6-1 and TRBJ1-2; 8 bases are a match to TRBD1. Germline values: CDR1 MNHNS, CDR2 SASEGT. Losses at the gene ends were 8 bases for V and 4 bases for J; bases not matched to a gene: 9. This CDR3 is built from 14 residues. The CDR3 DNA reads as TGTGCCAGCCAATCCAGGGGGCAAAGCTATGGCTACACCTTC. Translation: CASQSRGQSYGYTF.

The sample holds a few counts of this clonotype. J is TRBJ2-1 and V is TRBV29-1, with unresolved D. The CDR3 spans 13 residues. CDR1 is SQVTM, CDR2 ANQGSEA, per germline. V dropped 5 bases and J dropped 3 bases, with 11 bases sitting between them. The CDR3 here is CSVRGGGYNEQFF. CDR3 sequence (DNA): TGCAGCGTTAGAGGCGGCGGCTACAATGAGCAGTTCTTC.

As for this clonotype: An end of the junction does not agree with germline; a read error may underlie this. The chain links TRBV11-2 to TRBJ1-2, with unresolved D. This CDR3 has 14 residues. Germline CDR1 reads SGHAT; CDR2 reads FQNNGV. CDR3 in amino acids: CASSPSLLGYGFTF. CDR3 nucleotides: TGTGCCAGCAGCCCATCTCTCTTGGGCTATGGCTTCACCTTC.

V and J are TRBV28 and TRBJ1-2; TRBD1 agrees at 9 bases. The CDR3 is 15 residues long. After removal of 6 bases from V and 2 bases from J, the junction contained 7 bases not matched to a gene. Germline lookup yields CDR1 MDHEN and CDR2 SYDVKM. Here the CDR3 reads CASRTVTGGNYGYTF. The CDR3 nucleotides are TGTGCCAGCAGAACTGTGACAGGGGGGAACTATGGCTACACCTTC.

Many counts were recorded for this clonotype. The CDR3 loop is CSVSPGTGRSSYEQYF. Written as DNA, the CDR3 is TGCAGCGTCTCTCCCGGGACAGGGAGGAGCTCCTACGAGCAGTACTTC. The gene calls are TRBV29-1 and TRBJ2-7; the match to TRBD1 covers 9 bases. The CDR3 has 16 residues. V dropped 6 bases and J dropped 0; count of bases not matched to a gene: 12. CDR1 is SQVTM and CDR2 is ANQGSEA in the germline V gene.

In its sample, this clonotype was seen a few times. The V call is TRBV27, the J call TRBJ2-5; 7 nucleotides align to TRBD2. This CDR3 spans 12 amino acids. V lost 5 bases and J lost 5; bases outside the gene matches: 2. Germline loops: CDR1 MNHEY, CDR2 SMNVEV (reference sequence). The CDR3: CASSMGGETQYF. CDR3 in DNA: TGTGCCAGCAGTATGGGGGGGGAGACCCAGTACTTC.

This clonotype was recorded a few times. The chain combines TRBV9 with TRBJ2-1; the D is unclear. This CDR3 is built from 13 residues. Germline CDR1 is SGDLS and CDR2 is YYNGEE. The V and J ends lost 0 bases and 3 bases respectively, with 4 bases between them. CDR3 region: CASSVVGYNEQFF. In nucleotides, the CDR3 is TGTGCCAGCAGCGTAGTGGGCTACAATGAGCAGTTCTTC.

CDR3: CASSLATTARNEKLFF. The CDR3 DNA reads as TGTGCCAGCAGCTTAGCGACCACAGCTCGAAATGAAAAACTGTTTTTT. The gene calls are TRBV7-9 and TRBJ1-4; D unclear. V shed 0 bases and J shed 5 bases, with 13 bases lying between them. CDR3 length: 16 residues. CDR1 and CDR2 (germline): SEHNR, FQNEAQ (reference sequence).

This clonotype came up many times. The V gene is TRBV24-1, the J gene TRBJ2-1, with 10 bases that match TRBD1. Germline V gene data show CDR1 as KGHDR and CDR2 as SFDVKD. The CDR3 length is 15 residues. The J segment lost 8 bases and the V segment lost 1 base, leaving 4 bases of the junction unmatched. Here the CDR3 reads CATSDFGTGEDEQFF. CDR3 nucleotides: TGTGCCACCAGTGATTTTGGGACAGGGGAGGATGAGCAGTTCTTC.

The chain joins TRBV2 to TRBJ1-2; D unresolved. Germline CDR1 reads SNHLY; CDR2 reads FYNNEI. The CDR3 has 13 amino acids. Trimming pared 8 bases from V and 5 bases from J, leaving 15 bases between. CDR3 coding DNA: TGTGCCAGCCGTTGGGCAGGAGAATATGGCTACACCTTC. It translates to CASRWAGEYGYTF.

This rearrangement joins TRBV7-2 to TRBJ2-1; no clear D gene. CDR1 and CDR2 from the germline V gene are SGHTA and FQGNSA. Trimming stripped 1 base from V and 1 base from J, with 11 bases between. The CDR3 extends over 16 amino acids. The CDR3 is CASSLEGGFSYNEQFF. The DNA of the CDR3 is TGTGCCAGCAGCTTAGAAGGTGGGTTTTCCTACAATGAGCAGTTCTTC.

The chain joins TRBV20-1 to TRBJ1-4; D gene unclear. V lost 0 bases and J 0 bases, leaving 2 bases between the germline ends. This CDR3 spans 13 amino acids. Germline V lookup: CDR1 DFQATT, CDR2 SNEGSKA (reference sequence). Here the CDR3 DNA reads TGCAGTGCTAGAGAGACAACTAATGAAAAACTGTTTTTT. This translates into CSARETTNEKLFF.

This clonotype was counted between two and nine times. CDR3 sequence: CASSRVREQFF. The CDR3 coding sequence is TGCGCCAGCAGCAGAGTTCGTGAGCAGTTCTTC. The gene calls are TRBV5-1 and TRBJ2-1, with D uncertain. The germline V gene encodes CDR1 SGHRS and CDR2 YFSETQ. V shed 4 bases and J shed 9 bases, with 8 bases lying between them. The length of the CDR3 is 11 residues.

V usage is TRBV7-9 and J usage is TRBJ1-6, with D possibly matching TRBD1 (6 bases). Germline CDR1 reads SEHNR; CDR2 reads FQNEAQ (reference sequence). The CDR3 runs to 15 residues. Trimming took 0 bases from V and 7 from J, leaving 10 bases between them. The CDR3 DNA reads TGTGCCAGCAGCTTAGCGAGTCAGGGGAATTCACCCCTCCACTTT. It translates to CASSLASQGNSPLHF.

This clonotype was counted at least ten times. The CDR3 end shows no conserved phenylalanine or tryptophan, and so a read error is likely. The DNA is omitted, as the CDR3 cannot be located on it reliably, and the CDR3 follows TCRdb's listing. V is TRBV7-9 and J is TRBJ1-1. Germline CDR1 and CDR2: SEHNR and FQNEAQ (reference sequence). The CDR3 is 15 residues long, counting both termini. CDR3: CASSLIGSVGTQITE.

Ten or more counts support this clonotype. In DNA, the CDR3 is TGCGCCAGCAGCTTGGGCCAGGTCGCTGGGGCCAACGTCCTGACTTTC. Translating it yields CASSLGQVAGANVLTF. V gene TRBV5-1 combines with J gene TRBJ2-6; no reliable D call. The CDR3 totals 16 residues. Germline assignment: CDR1 SGHRS and CDR2 YFSETQ. V was trimmed by 0 bases and J by 2 bases, leaving 9 bases between them.

There are many counts of this clonotype. The chain couples TRBV27 to TRBJ2-6; D could derive from TRBD1 or TRBD2 (5 bases each). The CDR3 length is 17 residues. Trimming removed 2 bases from V and 2 bases from J, with 13 bases in between. The germline V gene has CDR1 MNHEY and CDR2 SMNVEV (reference sequence). The CDR3 here is CASSLRVRETGANVLTF. The CDR3 DNA is TGTGCCAGCAGTTTACGTGTCAGGGAGACTGGGGCCAACGTCCTGACTTTC.

V gene TRBV29-1 combines with J gene TRBJ1-1, with a possible D match to TRBD1 (5 bases). CDR3 length: 13 residues. Germline-derived CDR1 and CDR2 are SQVTM and ANQGSEA. V gave up 6 bases and J gave up 1 base, with 12 bases separating them. The CDR3 nucleotides read TGCAGCGTCGCTGGGACCGCGAACACTGAAGCTTTCTTT. Translated, it gives CSVAGTANTEAFF.